One and the same sample provided the 30 T cell receptor beta chains below, sequenced in a study of Graves' ophthalmopathy and Graves' hyperthyroidism. TCR beta CDR3 amplification used RNA transcripts. First-round RT-PCR relied on HTBI primers, and a second-round multiplex PCR came next. TCRdb re-called the multiplex PCR reads with MiXCR, one entry per CDR3 protein. This sample has hundreds of thousands of distinct CDR3 sequences; 20% to 25% occur once, and the top ten carry roughly 7.4%. Sequencing was performed on peripheral blood. The origin of the receptors is a woman in her late teens or twenties with stable Graves' hyperthyroidism. Some clones in this sample may be carry-over from other donors' samples.

There are many counts of this clonotype. A much more abundant neighbour one base away suggests this may be a read error. V usage is TRBV5-1 and J usage is TRBJ1-1; D is possibly TRBD1 (6 bases). V lost 0 bases to trimming and J lost 4 bases, with 16 bases between them. The CDR3 loop spans 16 amino acids. Germline V CDR1 and CDR2: SGHRS, YFSETQ. The CDR3 sequence: CASSLDGGASSTEAFF. The CDR3, as DNA: TGCGCCAGCAGCTTGGATGGGGGCGCGTCGAGCACTGAAGCTTTCTTT.

This clonotype was picked up many times. V gene TRBV28 combines with J gene TRBJ2-5; D uncertain. The CDR3 loop spans 15 amino acids. V was cut by 5 bases and J by 4 bases, with 17 bases left in between. Germline CDR1 and CDR2: MDHEN and SYDVKM. The CDR3 here is CASSPATGPGETQYF. CDR3 sequence (DNA): TGTGCCAGCAGTCCAGCGACTGGGCCTGGAGAGACCCAGTACTTC.

This clonotype was found many times. J is TRBJ2-5 and V is TRBV4-1; 8 bases fit TRBD1. The CDR3 extends over 14 amino acids. The ends lost 2 bases at V and 4 bases at J; junction bases unmatched: 3. The germline V gene has CDR1 MGHRA and CDR2 YSYEKL. CDR3 bases: TGCGCCAGCAGCCAACTACAGGGGGGAGAGACCCAGTACTTC. The encoded protein is CASSQLQGGETQYF.

This clonotype was detected many times. This chain uses TRBV7-2 with TRBJ2-7; 9 nucleotides agree with TRBD2. This CDR3 comprises 15 residues. Germline V lookup: CDR1 SGHTA, CDR2 FQGNSA. V shed 3 bases and J 4 bases; nucleotides not matched to a gene: 7. CDR3 in DNA: TGTGCCAGCAGCTTCATAAGCGGGGGGCCATACGAGCAGTACTTC. Encoded protein: CASSFISGGPYEQYF.

This clonotype has ten or more counts. The genes are TRBV12-3 or TRBV12-4 and TRBJ1-6; D gene ambiguous. V was pared by 4 bases and J by 7 bases, with 14 bases between. The CDR3 totals 15 residues. The CDR3 here is CASSSTTGGNSPLHF. The CDR3 nucleotides read TGTGCCAGCAGTTCTACGACGGGTGGCAATTCACCCCTCCACTTT.

This clonotype was found many times. The chain carries TRBV6-5 and TRBJ1-6; D remains ambiguous. Per germline, CDR1 MNHEY and CDR2 SVGAGI. Trimming removed 2 bases at V and 8 bases at J, with 16 bases between. The CDR3 has 16 amino acids. CDR3 in amino acids: CASSYDPRIGDSPLHF. The CDR3 bases are TGTGCCAGCAGTTACGATCCCCGGATCGGCGATTCACCCCTCCACTTT.

This clonotype occurred a few times. The CDR3 protein is CASSFTTGGSYEQYF. In DNA, the CDR3 is TGTGCCAGCAGTTTCACGACAGGGGGGTCCTACGAGCAGTACTTC. This chain links TRBV3-1 with TRBJ2-7; 9 nucleotides match TRBD1. Trimming took 6 bases from V and 1 from J; bases not matched to a gene: 7. Germline lookup yields CDR1 LGHDT and CDR2 YNNKEL (reference sequence). This CDR3 is 15 amino acids long.

V and J are TRBV6-5 and TRBJ1-6, with 11 bases that match TRBD1. The CDR3 sequence is 15 residues long. J was trimmed by 10 bases and V by 2 bases; bases with no gene match: 4. CDR1 is MNHEY, CDR2 SVGAGI, per germline. The DNA of the CDR3 is TGTGCCAGCAGTTACCTGGGACAGGGGGGCTCACCCCTCCACTTT. Translation gives CASSYLGQGGSPLHF.

This clonotype was detected many times. V and J are TRBV2 and TRBJ2-5; TRBD1 or TRBD2 may be the D gene (5 bases each). The CDR3 consists of 11 residues. V was pared by 6 bases and J by 13 bases, with 15 bases between. The V gene's germline CDR1 is SNHLY and CDR2 FYNNEI. CDR3 protein: CASRVRDGGYF. CDR3 nucleotides: TGTGCCAGCAGGGTCCGGGACGGCGGGTACTTC.

This clonotype was found many times. The chain has TRBV28 and TRBJ2-7, with 7 nucleotides matching TRBD2. Germline V gives CDR1 MDHEN, CDR2 SYDVKM. The CDR3 has 15 amino acids. Unmatched junction bases numbered 14, after V lost 8 bases and J lost 4 bases. Written as DNA, the CDR3 is TGTGCCAGCGAAACGGGGGAGGGAGGCCTTTACGAGCAGTACTTC. This gives the protein CASETGEGGLYEQYF.

This clonotype came up many times. This chain links TRBV15 with TRBJ2-7, with TRBD2 matching 9 bases. Germline values: CDR1 LNHNV, CDR2 YYDKDF (reference sequence). Losses at the gene ends were 5 bases for V and 6 bases for J; bases not matched to a gene: 11. This CDR3 comprises 15 residues. CDR3 nucleotides: TGTGCCACCAGCGTCGCCGGCGGGAGGGCAGGCGAGCAGTACTTC. Its translation: CATSVAGGRAGEQYF.

V usage is TRBV18 and J usage is TRBJ1-6, with TRBD1 matching over 12 bases. The J segment lost 8 bases and the V segment lost 6 bases, leaving 11 bases of the junction unmatched. Germline V gene lookup returns CDR1 KGHSH and CDR2 LQKENI. There are 17 residues in the CDR3. The CDR3 region is CASSLQRDRGRHSPLHF. The CDR3 region has the DNA TGTGCCAGCTCCCTTCAACGGGACAGGGGGCGGCATTCACCCCTCCACTTT.

This clonotype was picked up a small number of times. A much larger clone lies one base from this, so it may be a read error. This chain links TRBV7-9 with TRBJ1-1, with 7 nucleotides matching TRBD1. CDR3 length: 15 amino acids. CDR1 and CDR2 (germline): SEHNR, FQNEAQ (reference sequence). This chain's CDR3 is CAISLAQGVNTEAFF. The CDR3 DNA follows: TGTGCCATCAGCTTAGCGCAGGGGGTGAACACTGAAGCTTTCTTT.

The V and J genes are TRBV28 and TRBJ2-5; D perhaps matches TRBD1 (5 bases). Germline CDR1 reads MDHEN; CDR2 reads SYDVKM. The CDR3 has 14 residues. V lost 7 bases to trimming and J lost 5 bases, with 17 bases between them. In nucleotides, the CDR3 is TGTGCCAGCACCAAGGGCAGGGCAGGGGAGACCCAGTACTTC. Translation: CASTKGRAGETQYF.

The table lists this clonotype with many counts. The rearrangement uses TRBV12-3 or TRBV12-4 and TRBJ1-5; TRBD1 is a possible D gene (5 bases). The CDR3 has 18 residues. V dropped 2 bases and J dropped 2 bases, with 19 bases sitting between them. CDR3 in DNA: TGTGCCAGCAGTTTACCAGGGAACGATAGAAGTGGCAATCAGCCCCAGCATTTT. Encoded protein: CASSLPGNDRSGNQPQHF.

In its sample, this clonotype was seen many times. The rearrangement uses TRBV20-1 and TRBJ1-2, with 7 bases matching TRBD1. V lost 5 bases and J lost 2; bases outside the gene matches: 5. The CDR3 length is 13 residues. Germline CDR1 DFQATT, CDR2 SNEGSKA (reference sequence). In DNA form, the CDR3 reads TGCAGTGCTCGAATACAGGGGAACTATGGCTACACCTTC. As protein: CSARIQGNYGYTF.

The chain has TRBV6-1 and TRBJ2-7; 7 bases are shared with TRBD1. CDR1 and CDR2 from the germline V gene are MNHNS and SASEGT. This CDR3 comprises 13 residues. V lost 4 bases and J lost 4; bases outside the gene matches: 4. The CDR3 protein is CASSAPGQYEQYF. The CDR3 bases are TGTGCCAGCAGTGCGCCGGGACAGTACGAGCAGTACTTC.

This clonotype came up many times. The chain joins TRBV20-1 to TRBJ2-2; TRBD2 aligns across 9 bases. The V gene's germline CDR1 is DFQATT and CDR2 SNEGSKA (reference sequence). V shed 0 bases and J 6 bases; nucleotides not matched to a gene: 14. The CDR3 runs 18 residues. CDR3 sequence (DNA): TGCAGTGCTAGAGATGGAGTGCGAGCGGGGGGCTACCCCGGGGAGCTGTTTTTT. This sequence encodes CSARDGVRAGGYPGELFF.

This clonotype was recorded at least ten times. The chain couples TRBV12-3 or TRBV12-4 to TRBJ2-5, with D possibly being TRBD2 (5 bases). This CDR3 comprises 13 residues. Trimming removed 8 bases at V and 1 base at J, with 11 bases between. CDR3 residues: CASATDSQETQYF. CDR3 sequence (DNA): TGTGCCAGCGCCACGGACTCCCAAGAGACCCAGTACTTC.

This clonotype has a handful of counts. The CDR3 here is CASSQVLIRDEAFF. CDR3 nucleotides: TGCGCCAGCAGCCAAGTACTTATTCGGGATGAAGCTTTCTTT. The chain uses TRBV4-1 and TRBJ1-1; D is ambiguous. This CDR3 spans 14 amino acids. CDR1 and CDR2 (germline): MGHRA, YSYEKL. The V end lost 1 base, the J end lost 7 bases, and 13 bases lay between the germline ends.

This clonotype appeared many times. The chain is built from TRBV28 and TRBJ2-7, with 13 bases lining up with TRBD2. Germline CDR1 MDHEN, CDR2 SYDVKM. The length of the CDR3 is 17 residues. Trimming removed 7 bases from V and 0 bases from J; junction bases left unmatched: 9. CDR3 residues: CASKGVLAGGPSYEQYF. Written as DNA, the CDR3 is TGTGCCAGCAAGGGGGTACTAGCGGGAGGGCCCTCCTACGAGCAGTACTTC. Together with reference TRBV28 and TRBJ2-7, the CDR3 gives the full variable domain: DVKVTQSSRYLVKRTGEKVFLECVQDMDHENMFWYRQDPGLGLRLIYFSYDVKMKEKGDIPEGYSVSREKKERFSLILESASTNQTSMYLCASKGVLAGGPSYEQYFGPGTRLTVT.

V gene TRBV12-3 or TRBV12-4 combines with J gene TRBJ1-5; 12 bases line up with TRBD1. With V trimmed by 7 bases and J by 3 bases, 4 bases remained unmatched. The CDR3 has 15 residues. DNA of the CDR3: TGTGCCAGCATGGGGACAGGGGGCTTCAATCAGCCCCAGCATTTT. This gives the protein CASMGTGGFNQPQHF.

This clonotype occurred a few times. The chain employs TRBV4-3 and TRBJ2-2, with TRBD1 matching 9 bases. The CDR3 contains 18 residues. Germline CDR1 LGHNA, CDR2 YSLEER. The trim removed 0 bases at V and 5 bases at J, leaving 10 bases unmatched. The CDR3 bases are TGCGCCAGCAGCCAAGATCAACGGACAGGGGTATGGACCGGGGAGCTGTTTTTT. It yields the protein CASSQDQRTGVWTGELFF.

This clonotype was detected ten times or more. This chain uses TRBV6-2 or TRBV6-3 with TRBJ1-5; D possibly corresponds to TRBD1 (5 bases). Germline V gene lookup returns CDR1 MNHEY and CDR2 SVGEGT. This CDR3 has 13 residues. V lost 6 bases, J lost 6 bases, and 12 bases lay in between. In DNA, the CDR3 is TGTGCCAGCAGGACAGCGGGGGGTCAGCCCCAGCATTTT. Protein: CASRTAGGQPQHF.

This clonotype was found many times. The chain has TRBV28 and TRBJ1-2; D is unclear. The length of the CDR3 is 15 residues. The germline gives CDR1 MDHEN, CDR2 SYDVKM. The ends were cut back, 1 base at V and 4 bases at J, with 13 bases in the middle. CDR3 residues: CASSLSPGAVYGYTF. As DNA, the CDR3 is TGTGCCAGCAGTTTATCTCCCGGTGCCGTCTATGGCTACACCTTC.

The chain joins TRBV18 to TRBJ2-7; D call uncertain. Germline values: CDR1 KGHSH, CDR2 LQKENI. The CDR3 loop spans 13 amino acids. V lost 2 bases and J lost 4, with 9 bases in between. Written as DNA, the CDR3 is TGTGCCAGCTCACCAGCCTTGGTATACGAGCAGTACTTC. It yields the protein CASSPALVYEQYF.

In regard to this clonotype: Relative to the germline gene, one junction end is altered; a read error may explain this. The rearrangement joins TRBV6-1 to TRBJ1-2; a weak D match, TRBD1 (5 bases). Germline V gives CDR1 MNHNS, CDR2 SASEGT. This CDR3 spans 12 amino acids. CDR3 amino acids: CASSAGIYGYTF. DNA for the CDR3: TGTGCCAGCAGTGCAGGGATCTATGGATACACCTTC.

This clonotype was found many times. J is TRBJ1-6 and V is TRBV28; D perhaps matches TRBD1 (6 bases). V lost 5 bases and J lost 6, with 11 bases in between. In germline, CDR1 is MDHEN, CDR2 SYDVKM. The CDR3 has 14 amino acids. The CDR3 DNA reads TGTGCCAGCAGTAGAGGACAGACTAATTCACCCCTCCACTTT. It is translated as CASSRGQTNSPLHF.

The sample holds many counts of this clonotype. This sequence joins TRBV30 and TRBJ2-7; 14 bases map to TRBD2. Germline V gene sequence: CDR1 GTSNPN, CDR2 SVGIG (reference sequence). The CDR3 is 15 amino acids. Trimming at V came to 7 bases and at J to 4 bases, leaving 9 bases not matched to a gene. CDR3 amino acids: CASLPGLAGVYEQYF. DNA for the CDR3: TGTGCCTCTCTCCCGGGACTAGCGGGAGTTTACGAGCAGTACTTC.

Concerning this clonotype: A much more abundant neighbour one base away suggests this may be a read error. V usage is TRBV19 and J usage is TRBJ2-5, with no clear D. Trimming took off 3 bases at V and 5 bases at J, with 4 bases between the two ends. CDR3 length equals 11 residues. CDR1 and CDR2 from the germline V gene are LNHDA and SQIVND (reference sequence). The CDR3 DNA reads TGTGCCAGTAGTATGGCGGAGACCCAGTACTTC. Protein sequence: CASSMAETQYF.